What follows are 9 T cell receptor beta chains derived from one specimen sequenced in a study of control samples from healthy donors and cancer patients (dated by TCRdb to the early 2020s). The method was the immunoSEQ multiplex PCR assay. TCRdb stores this immuneACCESS table with in-frame sequences only. Part of the clones is absent; in the studies checked, under half of the shortfall reflects unresolved V genes, and no reason is known for the rest. The sample table contains about 94,000 clones; only one count was recorded for about nine tenths of them. About 4% of the sample is held by the ten biggest clonotypes. The source material was blood. The receptor set was obtained from a woman aged 18 to 35 in good health.

The chain recombines TRBV27 with TRBJ2-7, with 7 bases lining up with TRBD1. CDR3 size: 11 residues. The germline gives CDR1 MNHEY, CDR2 SMNVEV (reference sequence). With 7 bases clipped from V and 4 bases from J, the junction kept 1 base outside the gene matches. The CDR3 nucleotides are TGTGCCAGCACCAGGGGGTACGAGCAGTACTTC. It translates to CASTRGYEQYF.

The chain has TRBV6-5 and TRBJ1-2; 8 bases fit TRBD1. Germline CDR1 and CDR2: MNHEY and SVGAGI. Germline trimming cut 5 bases from V and 0 bases from J; bases unmatched to any gene: 2. The CDR3 is 14 amino acids. This chain's CDR3 is CASSPTGANYGYTF. The CDR3 DNA follows: TGTGCCAGCAGTCCGACAGGGGCTAACTATGGCTACACCTTC.

The J gene is TRBJ2-7, the V gene TRBV5-1; 9 bases are shared with TRBD1. Germline lookup yields CDR1 SGHRS and CDR2 YFSETQ. This CDR3 is built from 14 residues. V lost 4 bases, J lost 6 bases, and 8 bases stayed unmatched. The CDR3, as DNA: TGCGCCAGCAGCCCGGGACAGGGCGGTCCCGAGCAGTACTTC. As protein: CASSPGQGGPEQYF.

The rearrangement joins TRBV6-4 to TRBJ2-3; D may match TRBD1 or TRBD2 (6 bases each). The CDR3 is 17 residues long. Looked up from germline, CDR1 is MRHNA and CDR2 is SNTAGT. Trimming took 7 bases from V and 0 from J, leaving 20 bases between them. CDR3 DNA: TGTGCCAGCATGGAGGGGGGTATAGAACCTAGCACAGATACGCAGTATTTT. This translates into CASMEGGIEPSTDTQYF.

The chain couples TRBV4-1 to TRBJ1-2; D call uncertain. Germline V gives CDR1 MGHRA, CDR2 YSYEKL. The CDR3 runs to 15 residues. Deletions cut 0 bases from V and 1 base from J, with 9 bases between. The CDR3 here is CASSQESRDNYGYTF. The CDR3 coding sequence is TGCGCCAGCAGCCAAGAATCGAGGGATAACTATGGCTACACCTTC.

The chain combines TRBV4-1 with TRBJ1-6; 8 bases match TRBD1. The V segment lost 2 bases and the J segment 3 bases; nucleotides outside the gene matches: 6. CDR3 length: 17 residues. In germline, CDR1 is MGHRA, CDR2 YSYEKL. The DNA for the CDR3 is TGCGCCAGCAGCCAATTGACAGGGGTGGTCTATAATTCACCCCTCCACTTT. Residues: CASSQLTGVVYNSPLHF.

The rearrangement uses TRBV5-1 and TRBJ1-4; D ambiguous. Per germline, CDR1 SGHRS and CDR2 YFSETQ. The CDR3 is 15 amino acids. V was trimmed by 2 bases and J by 4 bases, leaving 12 bases between them. The CDR3 region has the DNA TGCGCCAGCAGCTTAAGTAAAGGGATTAATGAAAAACTGTTTTTT. This translates into CASSLSKGINEKLFF.

V usage is TRBV7-3 and J usage is TRBJ2-2, with D tentatively TRBD1 or TRBD2 (6 bases each). From germline, CDR1 is SGHTA and CDR2 FQGTGA. The CDR3 is made up of 16 amino acids. Trimming stripped 4 bases from V and 2 bases from J, with 14 bases between. The CDR3 spells CASSYYAGTNTGELFF. CDR3 DNA: TGTGCCAGCAGCTACTATGCGGGGACAAACACCGGGGAGCTGTTTTTT. The entire variable domain, with the rest obtained from reference TRBV7-3 and TRBJ2-2, is as follows: GAGVSQTPSNKVTEKGKYVELRCDPISGHTALYWYRQSLGQGPEFLIYFQGTGAADDSGLPNDRFFAVRPEGSVSTLKIQRTERGDSAVYLCASSYYAGTNTGELFFGEGSRLTVL.

This clone came up a few times. The V and J genes are TRBV5-6 and TRBJ1-4, with 7 bases matching TRBD1. Germline CDR1 and CDR2: SGHDT and YYEEEE. Unmatched junction bases numbered 5, after V lost 1 base and J lost 2 bases. The CDR3 totals 16 residues. The CDR3 DNA is TGTGCCAGCAGCTTGTATAAGGGGGCGACTAATGAAAAACTGTTTTTT. It specifies CASSLYKGATNEKLFF.